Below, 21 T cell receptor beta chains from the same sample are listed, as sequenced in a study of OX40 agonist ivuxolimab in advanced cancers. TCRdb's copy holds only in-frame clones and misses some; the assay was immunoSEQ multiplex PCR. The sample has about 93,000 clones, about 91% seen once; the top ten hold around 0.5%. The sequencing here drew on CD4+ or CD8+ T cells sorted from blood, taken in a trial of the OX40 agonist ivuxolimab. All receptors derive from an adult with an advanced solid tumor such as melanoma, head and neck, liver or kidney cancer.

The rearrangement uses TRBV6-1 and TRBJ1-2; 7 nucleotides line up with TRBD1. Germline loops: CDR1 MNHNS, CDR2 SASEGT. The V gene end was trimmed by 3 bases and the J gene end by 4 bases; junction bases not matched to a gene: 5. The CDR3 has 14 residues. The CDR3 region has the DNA TGTGCCAGCAGTGACCCACAGGGGACCTATGGCTACACCTTC. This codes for CASSDPQGTYGYTF.

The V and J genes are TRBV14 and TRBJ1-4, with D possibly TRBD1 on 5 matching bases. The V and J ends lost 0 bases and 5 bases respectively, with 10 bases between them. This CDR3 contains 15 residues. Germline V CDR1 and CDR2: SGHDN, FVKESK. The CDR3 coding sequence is TGTGCCAGCAGCCAAGAAGTGTGGACAAATGAAAAACTGTTTTTT. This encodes CASSQEVWTNEKLFF. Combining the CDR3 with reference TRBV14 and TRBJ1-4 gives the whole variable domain EAGVTQFPSHSVIEKGQTVTLRCDPISGHDNLYWYRRVMGKEIKFLLHFVKESKQDESGMPNNRFLAERTGGTYSTLKVQPAELEDSGVYFCASSQEVWTNEKLFFGSGTQLSVL.

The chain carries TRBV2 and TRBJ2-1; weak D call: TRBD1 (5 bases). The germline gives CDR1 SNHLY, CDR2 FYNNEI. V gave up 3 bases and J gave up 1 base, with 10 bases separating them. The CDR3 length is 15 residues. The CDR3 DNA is TGTGCCAGCAGTGACTCAGGGTGGTCCTACAATGAGCAGTTCTTC. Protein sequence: CASSDSGWSYNEQFF.

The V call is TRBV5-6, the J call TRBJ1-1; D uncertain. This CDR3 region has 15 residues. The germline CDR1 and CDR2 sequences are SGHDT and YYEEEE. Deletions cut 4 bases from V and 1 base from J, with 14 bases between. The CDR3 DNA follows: TGTGCCAGCAGCCCCACAGCGTCCAGGAACACTGAAGCTTTCTTT. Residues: CASSPTASRNTEAFF.

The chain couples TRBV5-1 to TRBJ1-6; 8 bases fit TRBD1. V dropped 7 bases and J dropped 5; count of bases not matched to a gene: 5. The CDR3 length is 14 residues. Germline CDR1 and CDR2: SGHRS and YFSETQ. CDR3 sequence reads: CASGRQGNNSPLHF. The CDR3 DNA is TGCGCCAGCGGACGACAGGGGAATAATTCACCCCTCCACTTT.

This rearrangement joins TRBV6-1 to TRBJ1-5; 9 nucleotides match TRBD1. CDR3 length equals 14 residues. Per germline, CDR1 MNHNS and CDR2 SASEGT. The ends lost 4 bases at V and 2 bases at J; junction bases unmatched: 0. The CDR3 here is CASSGTGGNQPQHF. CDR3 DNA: TGTGCCAGCAGTGGGACAGGGGGCAATCAGCCCCAGCATTTT.

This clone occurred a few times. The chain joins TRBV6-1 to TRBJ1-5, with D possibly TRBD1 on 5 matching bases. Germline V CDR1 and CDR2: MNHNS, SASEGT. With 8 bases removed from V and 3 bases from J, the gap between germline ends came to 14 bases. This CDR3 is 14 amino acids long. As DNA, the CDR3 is TGTGCCAGCCGGTTCGGGGCCAACAATCAGCCCCAGCATTTT. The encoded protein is CASRFGANNQPQHF.

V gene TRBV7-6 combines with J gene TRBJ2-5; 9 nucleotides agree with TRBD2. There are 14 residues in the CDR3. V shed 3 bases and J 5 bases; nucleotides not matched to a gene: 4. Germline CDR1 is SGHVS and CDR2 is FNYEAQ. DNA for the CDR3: TGTGCCAGCAGCTTTGGACTAGCGAAGGAGACCCAGTACTTC. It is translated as CASSFGLAKETQYF.

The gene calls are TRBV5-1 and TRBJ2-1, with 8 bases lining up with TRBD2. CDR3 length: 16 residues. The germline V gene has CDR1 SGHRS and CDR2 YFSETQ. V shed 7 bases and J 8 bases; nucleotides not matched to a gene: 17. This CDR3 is CASDPGLGLDRDEQFF. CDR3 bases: TGCGCCAGCGACCCGGGACTAGGGTTGGATCGGGATGAGCAGTTCTTC.

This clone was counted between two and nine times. CDR3 nucleotide sequence: TGTGCCAGCAGTTTTACGGGGTTGACTGAAGCTTTCTTT. Translation: CASSFTGLTEAFF. This chain joins TRBV28 and TRBJ1-1; D not resolved. Per the germline V gene, CDR1 is MDHEN and CDR2 is SYDVKM. Trimming left V 3 bases short and J 5 bases short, with 10 bases between. The CDR3 is made up of 13 amino acids.

The CDR3 nucleotides read TGTGCCAGCAGATTTCAGGGCTATAGCAATCAGCCCCAGCATTTT. It yields the protein CASRFQGYSNQPQHF. The chain joins TRBV2 to TRBJ1-5; perhaps TRBD1 as D (5 bases). V lost 6 bases and J lost 0, with 12 bases in between. Germline V lookup: CDR1 SNHLY, CDR2 FYNNEI. This CDR3 spans 15 amino acids.

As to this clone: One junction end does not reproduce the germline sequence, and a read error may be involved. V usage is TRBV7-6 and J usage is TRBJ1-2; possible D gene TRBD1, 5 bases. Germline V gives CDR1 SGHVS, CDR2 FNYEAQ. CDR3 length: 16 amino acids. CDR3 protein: CASSLAGGLPASSYAF. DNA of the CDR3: TGTGCCAGCAGCTTAGCGGGGGGACTCCCTGCCTCAAGCTACGCCTTC.

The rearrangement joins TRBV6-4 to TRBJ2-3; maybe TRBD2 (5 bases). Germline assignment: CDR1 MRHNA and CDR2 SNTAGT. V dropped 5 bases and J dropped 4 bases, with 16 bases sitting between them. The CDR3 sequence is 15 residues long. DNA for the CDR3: TGTGCCAGCAGTCCCTCAGCGGCTGTTCCAGATACGCAGTATTTT. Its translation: CASSPSAAVPDTQYF.

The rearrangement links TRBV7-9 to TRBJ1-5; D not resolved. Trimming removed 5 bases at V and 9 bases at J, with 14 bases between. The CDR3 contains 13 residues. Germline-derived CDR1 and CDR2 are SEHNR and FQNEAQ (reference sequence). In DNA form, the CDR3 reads TGTGCCAGCAGCCCCGGGCCGACGATGCCCCAGCATTTT. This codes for CASSPGPTMPQHF.

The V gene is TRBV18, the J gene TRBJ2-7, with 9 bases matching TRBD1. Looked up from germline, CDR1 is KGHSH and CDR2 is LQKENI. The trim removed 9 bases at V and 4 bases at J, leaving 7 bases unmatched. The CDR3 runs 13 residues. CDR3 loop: CASRTGGLYEQYF. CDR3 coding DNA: TGTGCCAGTCGCACAGGGGGCTTATACGAGCAGTACTTC.

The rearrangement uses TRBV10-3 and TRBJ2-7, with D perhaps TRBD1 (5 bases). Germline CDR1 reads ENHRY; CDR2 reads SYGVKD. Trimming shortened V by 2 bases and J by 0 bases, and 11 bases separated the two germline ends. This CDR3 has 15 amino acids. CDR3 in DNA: TGTGCCATCAGTGAGCCCAGGGCCTACTCCTACGAGCAGTACTTC. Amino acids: CAISEPRAYSYEQYF.

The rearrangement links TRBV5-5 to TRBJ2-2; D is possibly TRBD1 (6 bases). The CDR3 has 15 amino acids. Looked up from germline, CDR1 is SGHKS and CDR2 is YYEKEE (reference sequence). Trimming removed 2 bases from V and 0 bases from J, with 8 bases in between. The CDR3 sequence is CASSFRTANTGELFF. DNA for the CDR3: TGTGCCAGCAGCTTTAGGACAGCGAACACCGGGGAGCTGTTTTTT.

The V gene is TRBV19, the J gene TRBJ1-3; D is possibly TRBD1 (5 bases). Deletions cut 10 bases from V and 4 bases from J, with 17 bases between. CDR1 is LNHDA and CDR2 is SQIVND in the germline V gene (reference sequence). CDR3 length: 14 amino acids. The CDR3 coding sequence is TGTGCCACCAGAGAGGGGATTGGGGGAAACACCATATATTTT. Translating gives CATREGIGGNTIYF.

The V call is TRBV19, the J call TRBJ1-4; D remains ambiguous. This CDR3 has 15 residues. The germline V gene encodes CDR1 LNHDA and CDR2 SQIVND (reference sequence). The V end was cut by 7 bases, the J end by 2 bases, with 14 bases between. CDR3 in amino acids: CASTNSPDTNEKLFF. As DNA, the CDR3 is TGTGCCAGTACCAATAGCCCAGATACTAATGAAAAACTGTTTTTT. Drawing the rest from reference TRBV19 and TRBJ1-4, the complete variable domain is DGGITQSPKYLFRKEGQNVTLSCEQNLNHDAMYWYRQDPGQGLRLIYYSQIVNDFQKGDIAEGYSVSREKKESFPLTVTSAQKNPTAFYLCASTNSPDTNEKLFFGSGTQLSVL.

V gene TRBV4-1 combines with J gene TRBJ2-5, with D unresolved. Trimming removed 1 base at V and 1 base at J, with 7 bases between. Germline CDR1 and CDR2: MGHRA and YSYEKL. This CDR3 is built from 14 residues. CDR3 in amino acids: CASSQVRLQETQYF. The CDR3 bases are TGCGCCAGCAGCCAAGTTCGGCTCCAAGAGACCCAGTACTTC.

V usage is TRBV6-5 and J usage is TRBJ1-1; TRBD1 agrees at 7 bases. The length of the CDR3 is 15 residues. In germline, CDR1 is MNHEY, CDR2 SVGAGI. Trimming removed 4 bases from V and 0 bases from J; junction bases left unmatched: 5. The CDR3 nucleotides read TGTGCCAGCAGTTCCCGACAGGGTTTGAACACTGAAGCTTTCTTT. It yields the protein CASSSRQGLNTEAFF.